A single sample gave rise to the 13 T cell receptor beta chains below, sequenced in a study of T cells in Graves' hyperthyroidism and ophthalmopathy. From RNA transcripts, TCR beta CDR3 regions were amplified. Carried out on the TCR CDR3, a first-round RT-PCR used the HTBI primer set. TCRdb reprocessed the multiplex PCR reads with MiXCR, giving one entry per CDR3 protein. The sample lists hundreds of thousands of distinct CDR3 sequences; about a fifth were seen once. What was sequenced was blood. The origin of the receptors is a young man with Graves' ophthalmopathy.

This clonotype was counted many times. The V call is TRBV28, the J call TRBJ2-2, with TRBD2 identical over 8 bases. CDR1 MDHEN and CDR2 SYDVKM come from the germline V gene. The CDR3 extends over 16 amino acids. The J segment lost 6 bases and the V segment lost 7 bases, leaving 13 bases of the junction unmatched. The CDR3 region is CASNKAAGALAGELFF. CDR3 bases: TGTGCCAGCAATAAGGCAGCGGGAGCCTTAGCCGGGGAGCTGTTTTTT.

V is TRBV4-1 and J is TRBJ1-4, with D possibly matching TRBD1 (5 bases). The V end lost 5 bases, the J end lost 3 bases, and 10 bases lay between the germline ends. Germline CDR1 reads MGHRA; CDR2 reads YSYEKL. The CDR3 covers 14 residues. CDR3 bases: TGCGCCAGCAGCGACAGCTCACCTAATGAAAAACTGTTTTTT. Amino acids: CASSDSSPNEKLFF.

This clonotype was picked up many times. The chain recombines TRBV28 with TRBJ1-5; D is ambiguous. V was shortened by 3 bases and J by 0 bases, with 12 bases between the two germline ends. Germline V gene lookup returns CDR1 MDHEN and CDR2 SYDVKM. The CDR3 covers 16 residues. CDR3 protein: CASSFRGQSSNQPQHF. The CDR3 bases are TGTGCCAGCAGTTTCCGAGGGCAGAGTAGCAATCAGCCCCAGCATTTT.

V is TRBV24-1 and J is TRBJ2-7, with TRBD2 matching 8 bases. The CDR3 is 14 amino acids. Germline CDR1 and CDR2: KGHDR and SFDVKD. V trimming: 4 bases; J trimming: 5 bases; junction bases outside the gene matches: 6. This CDR3 is CATSDPATSDEQYF. The CDR3 region has the DNA TGTGCCACCAGTGACCCCGCGACTAGCGACGAGCAGTACTTC.

V and J are TRBV6-6 and TRBJ2-1; 9 positions match TRBD2. Germline lookup yields CDR1 MNHNY and CDR2 SVGAGI (reference sequence). This CDR3 contains 15 residues. With 2 bases clipped from V and 9 bases from J, the junction kept 8 bases outside the gene matches. CDR3 coding DNA: TGTGCCAGCAGTTACAGGTCAGCGGGAGGTCGTGAGCAGTTCTTC. It specifies CASSYRSAGGREQFF.

This clonotype has more than one count but fewer than ten. The chain combines TRBV7-2 with TRBJ1-2, with TRBD1 as a possible D gene (5 bases). CDR1 SGHTA and CDR2 FQGNSA come from the germline V gene. The germline V and J ends were trimmed by 2 bases and 4 bases, with 20 bases remaining between them. The CDR3 runs 17 residues. The CDR3 region has the DNA TGTGCCAGCAGCTTAAGGGGAACCGGACAAACACCCTATGGCTACACCTTC. Translation: CASSLRGTGQTPYGYTF.

Only a few counts were recorded for this clonotype. The chain combines TRBV12-3 or TRBV12-4 with TRBJ2-1; tentatively, D is TRBD2 (6 bases). The CDR3 runs 17 residues. V lost 0 bases and J 0 bases, leaving 12 bases between the germline ends. CDR3 sequence reads: CASSLAGGVGSYNEQFF. DNA of the CDR3: TGTGCCAGCAGTTTAGCGGGAGGCGTGGGCTCCTACAATGAGCAGTTCTTC.

The chain combines TRBV7-9 with TRBJ2-7; TRBD1 is a possible D gene (7 bases). Germline values: CDR1 SEHNR, CDR2 FQNEAQ (reference sequence). CDR3 size: 15 residues. Trimming stripped 5 bases from V and 2 bases from J, with 16 bases between. The CDR3 nucleotides are TGTGCCAGCAGCCCCCTCGGAGGGGGCCCCTACGAGCAGTACTTC. Translation: CASSPLGGGPYEQYF.

This clonotype was detected only a few times. The J gene is TRBJ1-6, the V gene TRBV28, with 7 positions matching TRBD1. Germline-derived CDR1 and CDR2 are MDHEN and SYDVKM. V lost 6 bases and J lost 8; bases outside the gene matches: 10. The CDR3 loop spans 15 amino acids. The CDR3, as DNA: TGTGCCAGCAGCAAGCAGGGGGGAGACTATTCACCCCTCCACTTT. Protein product: CASSKQGGDYSPLHF.

This clonotype was found many times. This chain links TRBV7-2 with TRBJ2-7; 9 bases align to TRBD2. With V trimmed by 2 bases and J by 2 bases, 4 bases remained unmatched. Germline V gene lookup returns CDR1 SGHTA and CDR2 FQGNSA. This CDR3 spans 15 amino acids. The CDR3 sequence is CASSLSSGNAYEQYF. CDR3 in DNA: TGTGCCAGCAGCTTATCTAGCGGGAATGCCTACGAGCAGTACTTC.

The chain is built from TRBV30 and TRBJ1-1; D is perhaps TRBD1 (6 bases). Germline V gives CDR1 GTSNPN, CDR2 SVGIG (reference sequence). This CDR3 contains 15 residues. The V and J ends lost 1 base and 3 bases respectively, with 15 bases between them. CDR3 in DNA: TGTGCCTGGAGTGGCCAAGGGGGGCGTTACACTGAAGCTTTCTTT. Its translation is CAWSGQGGRYTEAFF.

There are many counts of this clonotype. The chain links TRBV20-1 to TRBJ1-2; D remains ambiguous. The ends were cut back, 0 bases at V and 6 bases at J, with 11 bases in the middle. From germline, CDR1 is DFQATT and CDR2 SNEGSKA (reference sequence). The CDR3 is 13 residues long. This CDR3 is CSARDLRENGYTF. The CDR3 coding sequence is TGCAGTGCTAGAGATTTACGGGAGAATGGCTACACCTTC.

This CDR3 is CASSPVGSGTEAFF. Here the CDR3 DNA reads TGTGCCAGCAGTCCCGTTGGGAGCGGCACTGAAGCTTTCTTT. This chain links TRBV27 with TRBJ1-1; D is uncertain. The V end lost 5 bases, the J end lost 4 bases, and 14 bases lay between the germline ends. The germline CDR1 and CDR2 sequences are MNHEY and SMNVEV (reference sequence). The CDR3 is 14 residues long.